Presented here are 10 T cell receptor beta chains from one specimen sequenced in a study of blood T cell repertoires in COVID-19. TCRdb's table, derived via immunoSEQ multiplex PCR, lists solely in-frame clones and lacks some. The sample contains around 260,000 clones, around nine tenths of which appear only once. Input material: peripheral blood. The receptors were sampled from a woman aged 60-75 years with COVID-19, enrolled during active disease.

The J gene is TRBJ2-1, the V gene TRBV5-1; 8 positions agree with TRBD1. The CDR3 is 14 amino acids. CDR1 and CDR2 (germline): SGHRS, YFSETQ. The ends lost 4 bases at V and 6 bases at J; junction bases unmatched: 6. The CDR3 region is CASSPTGGGNEQFF. In DNA, the CDR3 is TGCGCCAGCAGCCCAACAGGGGGAGGCAATGAGCAGTTCTTC.

The V and J genes are TRBV6-2 or TRBV6-3 and TRBJ2-3; 11 bases fit TRBD2. CDR3 length: 20 residues. The V segment lost 2 bases and the J segment 0 bases; nucleotides outside the gene matches: 13. Germline-derived CDR1 and CDR2 are MNHEY and SVGEGT. CDR3 sequence (DNA): TGTGCCAGCAGTTACGTGGCCTCTAGCGGGAGGTATCCTAGCACAGATACGCAGTATTTT. This sequence encodes CASSYVASSGRYPSTDTQYF.

The V gene is TRBV6-4, the J gene TRBJ1-5; D is perhaps TRBD1 (6 bases). The V gene lost 6 bases and the J gene lost 3 bases, with 12 bases spanning the gap. The V gene's germline CDR1 is MRHNA and CDR2 SNTAGT. The CDR3 contains 14 residues. CDR3 protein: CASREAGANQPQHF. The CDR3 DNA reads as TGTGCCAGCAGAGAGGCGGGGGCCAATCAGCCCCAGCATTTT.

The rearrangement joins TRBV6-6 to TRBJ1-2; 8 bases line up with TRBD1. The CDR3 spans 12 residues. V lost 8 bases, J lost 7 bases, and 6 bases stayed unmatched. The germline V gene encodes CDR1 MNHNY and CDR2 SVGAGI (reference sequence). The CDR3 protein is CASGSTGGGYTF. Written as DNA, the CDR3 is TGTGCCAGCGGCAGTACAGGGGGTGGCTACACCTTC.

This clone occurred once. The chain is built from TRBV29-1 and TRBJ1-5; unclear D gene. The CDR3 loop spans 13 amino acids. Germline V gene sequence: CDR1 SQVTM, CDR2 ANQGSEA. Trimming took off 5 bases at V and 6 bases at J, with 14 bases between the two ends. The CDR3 nucleotides read TGCAGCGTTCAGTACGGGGTGAGTCAGCCCCAGCATTTT. It is translated as CSVQYGVSQPQHF.

This chain joins TRBV28 and TRBJ1-3; TRBD1 is a possible D gene (5 bases). Trimming removed 8 bases at V and 5 bases at J, with 13 bases between. In germline, CDR1 is MDHEN, CDR2 SYDVKM. The CDR3 covers 13 residues. The CDR3 nucleotides are TGTGCCAGCGGTCAGGGCGGCCGAAACACCATATATTTT. It yields the protein CASGQGGRNTIYF.

The V and J genes are TRBV5-1 and TRBJ1-2; 12 nucleotides agree with TRBD1. J lost 8 bases, V lost 4 bases, and 12 bases had no gene match. Per the germline V gene, CDR1 is SGHRS and CDR2 is YFSETQ. The CDR3 is 16 amino acids. The CDR3 DNA reads TGCGCCAGCAGCGAACGTACCGGGACAGGGGGCCGCGGCTACACCTTC. This codes for CASSERTGTGGRGYTF.

Written as DNA, the CDR3 is TGTGCCAGCAGTGAATCCGTGACAGGGGAGAATGAGCAGTTCTTC. Protein sequence: CASSESVTGENEQFF. The V call is TRBV25-1, the J call TRBJ2-1; TRBD1 matches at 8 bases. With V trimmed by 1 base and J by 7 bases, 6 bases remained unmatched. The CDR3 is 15 residues long. The germline V gene has CDR1 MGHDK and CDR2 SYGVNS.

This chain joins TRBV29-1 and TRBJ2-1, with 7 bases aligning to TRBD2. Germline CDR1 SQVTM, CDR2 ANQGSEA. CDR3 length: 16 residues. V was pared by 3 bases and J by 6 bases, with 14 bases of the junction left unmatched. CDR3 coding DNA: TGCAGCGTTGAGCGGGTAGCCGCGGGAGTTCTCAATGAGCAGTTCTTC. Protein product: CSVERVAAGVLNEQFF.

This chain joins TRBV18 and TRBJ1-2, with unresolved D. V lost 3 bases and J lost 0, with 11 bases in between. This CDR3 is built from 15 residues. Germline CDR1 and CDR2: KGHSH and LQKENI. Written as DNA, the CDR3 is TGTGCCAGCTCACCGGTCCGCTCGGCTAACTATGGCTACACCTTC. It is translated as CASSPVRSANYGYTF.